Below are 5 T cell receptor beta chains sequenced from a single sample in a study of shared clonotypes between healthy human individuals. Data came from immunoSEQ multiplex PCR; TCRdb stores just in-frame clones and leaves some out. The sample consists of 450,000 to 500,000 clones, over 60% of them appearing once. Material: PBMCs. The origin of the receptors is a woman between 40 and 50 years old in good health. Some clones in this sample may be carry-over from other donors' samples.

The chain carries TRBV6-7 and TRBJ2-2; D uncertain. TRBV6-7 is an ORF, and what it does is uncertain. The CDR3 spans 23 residues. V was pared by 0 bases and J by 0 bases, with 29 bases between. This chain's CDR3 is CASSYSLPLGRLYRSANTGELFF. For the CDR3, the DNA is TGTGCCAGCAGTTACTCGCTCCCCCTTGGACGACTCTACAGAAGCGCGAACACCGGGGAGCTGTTTTTT.

Only a few counts were recorded for this clone. CDR3 amino acids: CASSFGGLAGGGEQYF. For the CDR3, the DNA is TGTGCCAGCAGCTTCGGGGGACTAGCGGGAGGAGGCGAGCAGTACTTC. V usage is TRBV5-6 and J usage is TRBJ2-7, with 15 bases identical to TRBD2. The germline CDR1 and CDR2 sequences are SGHDT and YYEEEE. This CDR3 region has 16 residues. J was trimmed by 6 bases and V by 2 bases; bases with no gene match: 6. Drawing the rest from reference TRBV5-6 and TRBJ2-7, the complete variable domain is DAGVTQSPTHLIKTRGQQVTLRCSPKSGHDTVSWYQQALGQGPQFIFQYYEEEERQRGNFPDRFSGHQFPNYSSELNVNALLLGDSALYLCASSFGGLAGGGEQYFGPGTRLTVT.

The genes are TRBV7-2 and TRBJ2-1; 8 nucleotides match TRBD2. Germline CDR1 SGHTA, CDR2 FQGNSA. CDR3 length: 17 residues. J gave up 0 bases and V 5 bases, and 9 bases lay outside the gene matches. The chain's CDR3 is CASSKLAVLSSYNEQFF. Written as DNA, the CDR3 is TGTGCCAGCAGCAAACTAGCGGTTCTTAGCTCCTACAATGAGCAGTTCTTC.

As concerns this clone: Distinct nucleotide sequences in the sample also encode this CDR3. The genes are TRBV10-3 and TRBJ2-5; possible D gene TRBD2, 6 bases. The CDR3 length is 15 residues. Trimming removed 0 bases from V and 2 bases from J, with 10 bases in between. Germline V CDR1 and CDR2: ENHRY, SYGVKD. CDR3 DNA sequence: TGTGCCATCAGTGAGTCGGGGGGAGTACAAGAGACCCAGTACTTC. Residues: CAISESGGVQETQYF.

The chain is built from TRBV18 and TRBJ2-6; D is possibly TRBD1 (6 bases). This CDR3 has 15 residues. The germline V gene encodes CDR1 KGHSH and CDR2 LQKENI. V shed 6 bases and J shed 1 base, with 10 bases lying between them. CDR3 sequence reads: CASSPDRSGANVLTF. The DNA for the CDR3 is TGTGCCAGCTCGCCAGACAGGTCTGGGGCCAACGTCCTGACTTTC. Full variable domain (remainder filled in from reference TRBV18 and TRBJ2-6): NAGVMQNPRHLVRRRGQEARLRCSPMKGHSHVYWYRQLPEEGLKFMVYLQKENIIDESGMPKERFSAEFPKEGPSILRIQQVVRGDSAAYFCASSPDRSGANVLTFGAGSRLTVL.